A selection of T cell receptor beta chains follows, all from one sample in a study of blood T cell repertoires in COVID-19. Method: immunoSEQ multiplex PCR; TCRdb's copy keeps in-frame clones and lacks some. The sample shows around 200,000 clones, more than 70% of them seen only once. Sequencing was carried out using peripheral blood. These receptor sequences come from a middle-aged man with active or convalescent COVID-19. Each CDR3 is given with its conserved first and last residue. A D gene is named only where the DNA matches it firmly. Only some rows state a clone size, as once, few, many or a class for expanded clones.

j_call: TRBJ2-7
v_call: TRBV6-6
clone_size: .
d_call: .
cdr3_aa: CASSSTSGYEQYF
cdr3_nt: TGTGCCAGCAGTTCAACTTCAGGGTACGAGCAGTACTTC

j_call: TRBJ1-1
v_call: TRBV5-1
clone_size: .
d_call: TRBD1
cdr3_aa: CASSPATGLNTEAFF
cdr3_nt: TGCGCCAGCAGCCCCGCGACAGGGCTGAACACTGAAGCTTTCTTT

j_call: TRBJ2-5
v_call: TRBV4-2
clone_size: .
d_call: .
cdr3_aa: CASQRGMETQYF
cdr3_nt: TGTGCCAGTCAAAGGGGCATGGAGACCCAGTACTTC

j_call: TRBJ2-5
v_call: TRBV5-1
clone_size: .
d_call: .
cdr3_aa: CASSLVRSGQETQYF
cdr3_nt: TGCGCCAGCAGCTTGGTTCGTTCAGGCCAAGAGACCCAGTACTTC

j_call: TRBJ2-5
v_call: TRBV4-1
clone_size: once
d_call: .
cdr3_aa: CASSQGGPGTQYF
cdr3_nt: TGCGCCAGCAGCCAAGGGGGGCCGGGGACCCAGTACTTC

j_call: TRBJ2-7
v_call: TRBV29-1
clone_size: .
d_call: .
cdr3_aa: CSAVTGSYEQYF
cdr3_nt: TGCAGCGCTGTGACAGGATCCTACGAGCAGTACTTC

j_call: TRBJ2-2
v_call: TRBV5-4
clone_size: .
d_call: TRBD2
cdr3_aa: CASSSDLAGANTGELFF
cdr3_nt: TGTGCCAGCAGCTCAGACCTAGCGGGGGCCAACACCGGGGAGCTGTTTTTT

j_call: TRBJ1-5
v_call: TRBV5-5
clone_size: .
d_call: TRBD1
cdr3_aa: CASSWGQNQPQHF
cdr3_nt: TGTGCCAGCAGCTGGGGACAGAATCAGCCCCAGCATTTT

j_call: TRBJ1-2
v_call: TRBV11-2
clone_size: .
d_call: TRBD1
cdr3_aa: CASSRSGQPYGYTF
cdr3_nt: TGTGCCAGCAGCCGATCGGGACAGCCCTATGGCTACACCTTC

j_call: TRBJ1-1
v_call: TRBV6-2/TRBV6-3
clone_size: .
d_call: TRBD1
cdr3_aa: CASSHRGLTEAFF
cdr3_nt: TGTGCCAGCAGCCACAGGGGGCTTACTGAAGCTTTCTTT

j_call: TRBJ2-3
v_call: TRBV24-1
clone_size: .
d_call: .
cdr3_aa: CATSDLATSTDTQYF
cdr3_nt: TGTGCCACCAGTGATTTAGCGACTAGCACAGATACGCAGTATTTT

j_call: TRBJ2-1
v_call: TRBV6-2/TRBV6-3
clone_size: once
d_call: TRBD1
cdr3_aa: CASSSGFPGQNYNEQFF
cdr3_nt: TGTGCCAGCAGTTCGGGTTTTCCGGGACAGAACTACAATGAGCAGTTCTTC

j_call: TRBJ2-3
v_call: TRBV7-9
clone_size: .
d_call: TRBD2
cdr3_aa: CASSWFSGVDTQYF
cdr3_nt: TGTGCCAGCAGCTGGTTTAGCGGGGTAGATACGCAGTATTTT

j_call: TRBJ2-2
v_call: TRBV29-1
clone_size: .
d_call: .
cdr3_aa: CSVDFSGLTGELFF
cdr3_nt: TGCAGCGTTGATTTTTCAGGGCTCACCGGGGAGCTGTTTTTT

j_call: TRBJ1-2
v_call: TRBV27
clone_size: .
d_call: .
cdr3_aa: CASGTGYLSEGYTF
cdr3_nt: TGTGCCAGCGGTACAGGGTACTTATCCGAAGGCTACACCTTC

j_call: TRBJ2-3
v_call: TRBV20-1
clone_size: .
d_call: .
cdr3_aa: CSAQGGDTQYF
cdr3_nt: TGCAGTGCCCAAGGGGGAGATACGCAGTATTTT

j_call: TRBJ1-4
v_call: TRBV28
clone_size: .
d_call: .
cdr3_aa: CASTSSRSTNEKLFF
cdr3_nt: TGTGCCAGCACCTCGAGTCGTTCAACTAATGAAAAACTGTTTTTT

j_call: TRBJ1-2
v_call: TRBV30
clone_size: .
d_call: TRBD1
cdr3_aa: CAWNGVGQPYGYTF
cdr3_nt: TGTGCCTGGAACGGGGTGGGACAGCCCTATGGCTACACCTTC

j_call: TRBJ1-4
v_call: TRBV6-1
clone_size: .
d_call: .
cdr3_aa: CASSEGLTAYNEKLFF
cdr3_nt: TGTGCCAGCAGTGAGGGTCTGACAGCTTATAATGAAAAACTGTTTTTT

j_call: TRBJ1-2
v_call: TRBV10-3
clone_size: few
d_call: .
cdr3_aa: CAISESGRVYGYTF
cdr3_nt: TGTGCCATCAGTGAGTCGGGGAGGGTGTATGGCTACACCTTC

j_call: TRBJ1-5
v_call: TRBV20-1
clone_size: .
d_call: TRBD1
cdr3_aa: CSASRGTGVDQPQHF
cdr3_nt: TGCAGTGCTAGTCGCGGGACAGGGGTGGATCAGCCCCAGCATTTT

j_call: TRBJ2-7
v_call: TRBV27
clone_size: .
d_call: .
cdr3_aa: CASSLKGGPYEQYF
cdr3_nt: TGTGCCAGCAGTTTAAAGGGCGGGCCCTACGAGCAGTACTTC

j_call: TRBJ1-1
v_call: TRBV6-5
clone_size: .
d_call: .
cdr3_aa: CASSYTRGSTEAFF
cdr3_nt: TGTGCCAGCAGTTACACTCGGGGGTCCACTGAAGCTTTCTTT

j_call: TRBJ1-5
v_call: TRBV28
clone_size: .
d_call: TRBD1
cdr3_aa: CASSLGRGRQPQHF
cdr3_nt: TGTGCCAGCAGTTTAGGCAGGGGGCGTCAGCCCCAGCATTTT

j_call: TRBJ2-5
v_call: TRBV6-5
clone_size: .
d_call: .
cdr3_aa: CASSRDFQETQYF
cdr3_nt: TGTGCCAGCAGCCGGGACTTCCAAGAGACCCAGTACTTC

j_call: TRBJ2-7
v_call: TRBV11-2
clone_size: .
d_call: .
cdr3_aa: CASSYRRRGNYEQYF
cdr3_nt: TGTGCCAGCAGCTATCGACGAAGGGGCAACTACGAGCAGTACTTC

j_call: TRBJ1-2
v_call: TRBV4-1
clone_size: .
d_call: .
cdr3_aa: CASSQDEASPKAGYTF
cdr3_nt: TGCGCCAGCAGCCAAGATGAGGCCAGCCCGAAGGCTGGCTACACCTTC

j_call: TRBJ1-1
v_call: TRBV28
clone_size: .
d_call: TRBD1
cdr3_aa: CAITGGWDTEAFF
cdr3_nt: TGTGCCATAACAGGGGGGTGGGACACTGAAGCTTTCTTT

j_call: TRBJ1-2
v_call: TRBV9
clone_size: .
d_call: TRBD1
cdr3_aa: CASSPNRGSYGYTF
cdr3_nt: TGTGCCAGCAGTCCAAACAGGGGGAGCTATGGCTACACCTTC

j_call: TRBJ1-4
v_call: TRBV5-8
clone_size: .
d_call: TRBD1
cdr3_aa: CASSDPGTGDEKLFF
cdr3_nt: TGTGCCAGCAGCGACCCCGGGACAGGGGATGAAAAACTGTTTTTT

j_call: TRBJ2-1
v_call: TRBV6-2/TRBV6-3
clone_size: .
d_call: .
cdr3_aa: CASSPRSSGLYNEQFF
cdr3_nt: TGTGCCAGCAGCCCCCGGTCCAGCGGGCTCTACAATGAGCAGTTCTTC

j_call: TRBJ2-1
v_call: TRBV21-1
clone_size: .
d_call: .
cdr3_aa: CASRNGVNRVLYNEQFF
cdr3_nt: TGTGCCAGCCGAAACGGGGTGAACAGGGTCCTCTACAATGAGCAGTTCTTC

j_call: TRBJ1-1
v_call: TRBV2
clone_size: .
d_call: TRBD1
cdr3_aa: CASSELRTGNTEAFF
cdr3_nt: TGTGCCAGCAGTGAATTGAGGACAGGGAACACTGAAGCTTTCTTT

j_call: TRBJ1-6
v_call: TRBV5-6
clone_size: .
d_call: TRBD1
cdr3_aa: CASSRKRTGGHSPLHF
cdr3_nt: TGTGCCAGCAGCAGAAAGAGGACAGGGGGCCATTCACCCCTCCACTTT

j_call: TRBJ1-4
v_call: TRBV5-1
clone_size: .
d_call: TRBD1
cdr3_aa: CASKTGTGEEKLFF
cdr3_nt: TGCGCCAGCAAGACCGGGACAGGGGAGGAAAAACTGTTTTTT

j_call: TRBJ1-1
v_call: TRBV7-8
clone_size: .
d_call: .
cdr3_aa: CASSPQLNTEAFF
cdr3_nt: TGTGCCAGCAGCCCCCAGTTGAACACTGAAGCTTTCTTT